This T cell receptor (beta chain) originates from a study of blood T cell repertoires in COVID-19 (dated by TCRdb to the early 2020s). Describing the broader study: Collaborator samples came from the United States, Italy and Spain and covered acute and convalescent phases of COVID-19. The material from the prospective study consisted of cDNA or gDNA derived from T cells, B-cell-depleted T cells, or PBMCs. Subjects who had been exposed to COVID-19, were actively infected with it, or had recovered from it provided the deeply sampled blood TCRbeta repertoires that made up the dataset. A freely available public database, intended as a resource for researchers studying the immune response to SARS-CoV-2, is where the repertoires were released. The samples were drawn from two sources: the first 160 participants of the ongoing ImmuneRACE study, and 1,000 to 1,500 subjects contributed by 6 global collaborators. The sample metadata nearly always contained a de-identified subject ID, COVID-19 status, age in years and sex. Where HLA class I and class II types were available, the types were taken from metadata supplied by the sample provider, not from assay-based typing. The paper's findings and limits, for the study overall: Clinical and demographic metadata were provided uncurated, with the amount varying by source and participant.

In regard to this clone: It has no known antigen specificity. One base away there is no much larger clone; base qualities are not given.

The trim is 1 base for V and 5 bases for J, with a gap of 13 bases between the germline ends. The CDR3 spans 15 residues, from the cysteine through the phenylalanine. Just CDR3 DNA is preserved here, 45 bases in frame from base 1. CDR1 and CDR2 (SEHNR, FQNEAQ) derive from the germline V gene (reference sequence). Whole blood was collected in K2EDTA tubes by collaborating institutions according to the institutions' own protocols. For TCRbeta analysis, collaborator samples were shipped as frozen whole blood, as isolated PBMCs, or as DNA extracted from either sample type. The immunoSEQ Assay, a bias-controlled multiplex PCR, was used to amplify TCRbeta CDR3 regions from genomic DNA. The authors processed their data as follows. Within the assay, amplification of reference gene primers was used to estimate how many nucleated cells each sample contained. To quantify the absolute abundance of each unique TCRbeta CDR3 rearrangement, sequence reads were collapsed and filtered. For each sample, productive Simpson clonality was calculated as the square root of Simpson's diversity index over productive rearrangements. Imported from immuneACCESS, the table was reduced by TCRdb to in-frame sequences with V and J called. These copies leave out some clones; in studies compared against another copy, an unresolved V gene accounts for under half, and the cause of the remainder is not known. V, J and clone size are taken as reported in that table, and D and trimming were inferred from the DNA itself. In this sample the table shows 93,000 or so clones, around 89% of which occur a single time. The ten largest account for approximately 3.5% of the sample.

This TCR was sampled from a woman aged 55-70 years with acute or convalescent COVID-19. Sequencing input: peripheral blood. The rearranged chain carries TRBV7-9 and TRBJ2-3; D gene: possibly TRBD2, on 6 matching bases. The DNA is as follows: TGTGCCAGCAGCTTAGGGGGGGTTTTAGGAGATACGCAGTATTTT. Its product reads: CASSLGGVLGDTQYF.